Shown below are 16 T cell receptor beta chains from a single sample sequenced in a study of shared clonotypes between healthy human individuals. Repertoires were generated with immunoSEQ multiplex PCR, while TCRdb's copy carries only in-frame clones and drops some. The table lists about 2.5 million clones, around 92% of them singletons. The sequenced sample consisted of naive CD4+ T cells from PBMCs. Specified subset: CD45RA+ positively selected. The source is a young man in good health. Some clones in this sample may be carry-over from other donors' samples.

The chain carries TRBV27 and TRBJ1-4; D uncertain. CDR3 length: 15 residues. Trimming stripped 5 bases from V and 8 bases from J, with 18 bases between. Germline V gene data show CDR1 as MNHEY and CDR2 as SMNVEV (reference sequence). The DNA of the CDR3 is TGTGCCAGCAGTCCCGTCGCGGTTGCCAGAGAAAAACTGTTTTTT. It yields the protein CASSPVAVAREKLFF.

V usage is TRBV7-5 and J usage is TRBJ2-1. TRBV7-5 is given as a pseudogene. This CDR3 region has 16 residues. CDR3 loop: CVSSSRRPHRVDEQFF. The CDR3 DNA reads TGTGTCAGCTCCTCAAGAAGGCCACATCGCGTGGATGAGCAGTTCTTC.

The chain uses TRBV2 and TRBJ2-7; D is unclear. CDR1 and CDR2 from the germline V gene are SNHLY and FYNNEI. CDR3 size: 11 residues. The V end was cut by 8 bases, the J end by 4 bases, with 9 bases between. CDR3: CASVDNYEQYF. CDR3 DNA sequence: TGTGCCAGCGTGGATAATTACGAGCAGTACTTC.

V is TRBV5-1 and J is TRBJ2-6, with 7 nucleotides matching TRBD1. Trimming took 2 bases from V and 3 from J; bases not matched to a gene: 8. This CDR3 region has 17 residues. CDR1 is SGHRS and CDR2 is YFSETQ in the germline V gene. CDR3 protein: CASSLSRGLGGANVLTF. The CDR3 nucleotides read TGCGCCAGCAGCTTATCCAGGGGGTTGGGTGGGGCCAACGTCCTGACTTTC.

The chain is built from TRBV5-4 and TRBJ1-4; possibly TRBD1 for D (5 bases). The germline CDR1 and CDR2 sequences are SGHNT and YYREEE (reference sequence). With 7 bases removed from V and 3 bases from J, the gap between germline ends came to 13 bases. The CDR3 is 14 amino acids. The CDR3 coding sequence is TGTGCCAGCGTGCGGAAGGGGTCTAATGAAAAACTGTTTTTT. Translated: CASVRKGSNEKLFF.

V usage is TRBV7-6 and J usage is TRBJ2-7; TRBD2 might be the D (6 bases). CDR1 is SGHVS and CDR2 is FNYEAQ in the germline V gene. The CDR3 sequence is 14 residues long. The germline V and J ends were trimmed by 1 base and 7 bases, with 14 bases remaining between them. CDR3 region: CASSLGGVNLEQYF. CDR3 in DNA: TGTGCCAGCAGCTTAGGCGGGGTCAACCTAGAGCAGTACTTC.

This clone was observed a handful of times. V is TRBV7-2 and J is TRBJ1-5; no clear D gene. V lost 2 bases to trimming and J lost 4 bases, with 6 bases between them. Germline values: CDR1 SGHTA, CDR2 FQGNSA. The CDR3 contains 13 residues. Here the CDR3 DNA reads TGTGCCAGCAGCTTACAGGAGAATCAGCCCCAGCATTTT. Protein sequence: CASSLQENQPQHF.

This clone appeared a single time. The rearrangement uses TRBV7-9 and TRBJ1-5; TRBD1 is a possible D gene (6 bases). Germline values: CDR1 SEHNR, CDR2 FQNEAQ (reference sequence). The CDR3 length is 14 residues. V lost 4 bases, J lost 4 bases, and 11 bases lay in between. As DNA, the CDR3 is TGTGCCAGCAGCTCCGGAGGGGGAAATCAGCCCCAGCATTTT. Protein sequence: CASSSGGGNQPQHF.

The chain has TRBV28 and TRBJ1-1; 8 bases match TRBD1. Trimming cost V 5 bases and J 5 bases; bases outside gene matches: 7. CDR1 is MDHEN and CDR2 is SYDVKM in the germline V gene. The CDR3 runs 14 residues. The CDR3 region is CASSVQGVWTEAFF. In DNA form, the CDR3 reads TGTGCCAGCAGTGTACAGGGGGTTTGGACTGAAGCTTTCTTT. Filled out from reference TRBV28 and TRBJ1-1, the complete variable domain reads DVKVTQSSRYLVKRTGEKVFLECVQDMDHENMFWYRQDPGLGLRLIYFSYDVKMKEKGDIPEGYSVSREKKERFSLILESASTNQTSMYLCASSVQGVWTEAFFGQGTRLTVV.

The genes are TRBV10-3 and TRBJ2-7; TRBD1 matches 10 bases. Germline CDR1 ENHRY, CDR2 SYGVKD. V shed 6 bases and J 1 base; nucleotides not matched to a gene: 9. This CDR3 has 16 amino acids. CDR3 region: CAISRTGGSSSYEQYF. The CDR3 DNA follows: TGTGCCATCAGCCGGACAGGGGGATCAAGTTCCTACGAGCAGTACTTC.

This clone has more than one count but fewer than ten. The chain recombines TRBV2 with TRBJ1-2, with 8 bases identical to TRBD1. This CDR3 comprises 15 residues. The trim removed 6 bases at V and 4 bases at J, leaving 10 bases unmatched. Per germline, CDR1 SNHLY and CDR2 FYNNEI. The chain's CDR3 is CASRFNRGLGYGYTF. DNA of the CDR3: TGTGCCAGCAGATTCAACAGGGGGTTAGGCTATGGCTACACCTTC.

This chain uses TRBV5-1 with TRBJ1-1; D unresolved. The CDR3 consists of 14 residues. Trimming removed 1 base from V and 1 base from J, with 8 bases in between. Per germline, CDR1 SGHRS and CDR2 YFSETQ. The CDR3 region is CASSLNDGNTEAFF. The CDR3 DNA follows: TGCGCCAGCAGCTTGAACGACGGGAACACTGAAGCTTTCTTT.

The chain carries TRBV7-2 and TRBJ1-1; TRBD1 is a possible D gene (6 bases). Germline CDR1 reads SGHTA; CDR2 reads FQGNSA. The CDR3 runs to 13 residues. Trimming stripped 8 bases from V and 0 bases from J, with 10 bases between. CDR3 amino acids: CASAGQLNTEAFF. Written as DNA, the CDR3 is TGTGCCAGCGCTGGACAGTTGAACACTGAAGCTTTCTTT.

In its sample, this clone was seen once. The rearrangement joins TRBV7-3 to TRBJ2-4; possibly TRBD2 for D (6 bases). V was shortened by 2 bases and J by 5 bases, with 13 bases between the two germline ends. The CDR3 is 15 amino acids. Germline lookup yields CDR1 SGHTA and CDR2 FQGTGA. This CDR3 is CASSLLAGRENIQYF. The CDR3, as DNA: TGTGCCAGCAGCTTACTGGCGGGACGAGAAAACATTCAGTACTTC.

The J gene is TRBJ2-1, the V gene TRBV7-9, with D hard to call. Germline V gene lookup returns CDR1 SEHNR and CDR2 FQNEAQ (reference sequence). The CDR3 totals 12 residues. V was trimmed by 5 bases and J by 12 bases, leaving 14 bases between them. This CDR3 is CASSQTPAVQFF. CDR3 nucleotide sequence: TGTGCCAGCAGCCAGACCCCTGCCGTGCAGTTCTTC.

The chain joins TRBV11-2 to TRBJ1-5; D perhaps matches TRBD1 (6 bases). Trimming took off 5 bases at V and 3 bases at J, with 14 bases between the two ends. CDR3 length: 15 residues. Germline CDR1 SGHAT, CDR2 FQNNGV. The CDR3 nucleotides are TGTGCCAGCAGCCTACAGGGCTGGGACAATCAGCCCCAGCATTTT. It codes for CASSLQGWDNQPQHF.